Listed below are T cell receptor beta chains from one sample, sequenced in a study of CD8+CD57+ T cells in acquired aplastic anemia. In TCRdb, the reads were re-called with MiXCR into one record per CDR3 protein. The repertoire holds around 180,000 distinct CDR3 sequences, approximately 60% seen once, with 45% to 55% in the top ten. Sample: sorted CD4+, CD8+, or CD8+CD57+ T cells (not recorded which) from PBMCs. These receptors were taken from a human donor in good health. CDR3s include the opening cysteine and the closing phenylalanine or tryptophan. D genes are given only for firm matches. For some rows the clone size is stated as once, few or many, or as a class when expanded; others skip it.

- TRBJ2-4 TRBV24-1 - CATSGRGGIQYF TGTGCCACCAGTGGAAGAGGGGGCATTCAGTACTTC
once TRBJ2-7 TRBV20-1 TRBD2 CSAEREANYEQYF TGCAGTGCTGAGCGGGAGGCCAACTACGAGCAGTACTTC
- TRBJ2-7 TRBV20-1 TRBD2 CSAPPSGGTYEQYF TGCAGTGCCCCCCCTAGCGGGGGGACCTACGAGCAGTACTTC
few TRBJ2-2 TRBV9 TRBD2 CASSVELAVLTGELFF TGTGCCAGCAGCGTAGAACTAGCGGTACTCACCGGGGAGCTGTTTTTT
- TRBJ2-3 TRBV7-3 TRBD2 CASSQMTSGATDTQYF TGTGCCAGCAGCCAGATGACTAGCGGCGCCACAGATACGCAGTATTTT
many TRBJ1-3 TRBV6-1 - CASSENVGSGNTIYF TGTGCCAGCAGTGAAAATGTGGGCTCTGGAAACACCATATATTTT
- TRBJ1-2 TRBV24-1 - CATSGTRQTAGGYTF TGTGCCACCAGTGGTACCAGACAGACTGCCGGGGGCTACACCTTC
- TRBJ2-7 TRBV5-6 TRBD1 CASSDGQGTGEQYF TGTGCCAGCAGCGACGGACAGGGGACCGGGGAGCAGTACTTC
- TRBJ1-1 TRBV19 - CASSITGTTEAFF TGTGCCAGTAGTATCACAGGGACAACCGAAGCTTTCTTT
many TRBJ2-7 TRBV12-3/TRBV12-4 - CASSNRQTSYEQYF TGTGCCAGCAGTAACCGACAGACCTCCTACGAGCAGTACTTC
- TRBJ1-2 TRBV24-1 - CATSARGQGRDYGYTF TGTGCCACCAGTGCTAGGGGCCAGGGGCGAGACTATGGCTACACCTTC
many TRBJ1-6 TRBV4-1 - CASSQEWSGAPNSPLHF TGCGCCAGCAGCCAAGAGTGGTCTGGTGCGCCCAATTCACCCCTCCACTTT
- TRBJ1-1 TRBV27 - CATTLGRRGTEAFF TGTGCCACCACCCTGGGTAGGCGGGGCACTGAAGCTTTCTTT